The 19 T cell receptor beta chains in this list originate from one sample, sequenced in a study of T-cell memory formation after mild COVID-19. In TCRdb, the 5' RACE reads were re-called with MiXCR into one record per CDR3 protein. This sample yields some 350,000 distinct CDR3 sequences, of which 15% are seen a single time; 20% to 25% belongs to the top ten. Material for sequencing was PBMCs or a T cell subset sorted from them (not recorded which). These receptors all come from a young man who had mild COVID-19 (a few samples of this study predate the infection). Cell type and time point are not known.

In its sample, this clonotype was seen a few times. This chain connects TRBV6-5 to TRBJ2-2, with 8 nucleotides matching TRBD1. Germline V CDR1 and CDR2: MNHEY, SVGAGI. The CDR3 length is 17 residues. Trimming cost V 0 bases and J 6 bases; bases outside gene matches: 9. CDR3 DNA: TGTGCCAGCAGTTACTCTTCGGGACAGGTGATTCCCGGGGAGCTGTTTTTT. It yields the protein CASSYSSGQVIPGELFF.

The chain carries TRBV7-2 and TRBJ1-2; D is unresolved. V was trimmed by 4 bases and J by 8 bases, leaving 20 bases between them. This CDR3 spans 15 amino acids. From germline, CDR1 is SGHTA and CDR2 FQGNSA. The CDR3 sequence is CASSYRDTGLKGYTF. DNA for the CDR3: TGTGCCAGCAGCTACCGCGACACGGGTCTGAAAGGCTACACCTTC. The whole variable domain, filled in from reference TRBV7-2 and TRBJ1-2, reads GAGVSQSPSNKVTEKGKDVELRCDPISGHTALYWYRQSLGQGLEFLIYFQGNSAPDKSGLPSDRFSAERTGGSVSTLTIQRTQQEDSAVYLCASSYRDTGLKGYTFGSGTRLTVV.

This clonotype showed up many times. J is TRBJ2-3 and V is TRBV12-5; D not certain. V lost 1 base and J lost 2, with 4 bases in between. The V gene's germline CDR1 is LGHNT and CDR2 FRNRAP. The CDR3 consists of 13 residues. The chain's CDR3 is CASGLGPTDTQYF. The CDR3 nucleotides read TGTGCTAGTGGTTTGGGGCCCACAGATACGCAGTATTTT. The variable domain in full, with the rest retrieved from reference TRBV12-5 and TRBJ2-3, is DARVTQTPRHKVTEMGQEVTMRCQPILGHNTVFWYRQTMMQGLELLAYFRNRAPLDDSGMPKDRFSAEMPDATLATLKIQPSEPRDSAVYFCASGLGPTDTQYFGPGTRLTVL.

This clonotype turned up a few times. The CDR3, as DNA: TGTGCCAGCAGCCAAGAGGGGGATACGCAGTATTTT. It encodes CASSQEGDTQYF. V gene TRBV4-2 combines with J gene TRBJ2-3; D unclear. The CDR3 has 12 amino acids. Germline CDR1 LGHNA, CDR2 YNFKEQ. Trimming stripped 0 bases from V and 6 bases from J, with 4 bases between.

This rearrangement joins TRBV7-9 to TRBJ2-1; TRBD1 is a possible D gene (5 bases). The V and J ends lost 0 bases and 7 bases respectively, with 7 bases between them. Germline loops: CDR1 SEHNR, CDR2 FQNEAQ (reference sequence). CDR3 length: 13 amino acids. In DNA, the CDR3 is TGTGCCAGCAGCTTAGCCAGGGTTAATGAGCAGTTCTTC. As protein: CASSLARVNEQFF.

The CDR3 reads CASSLGGPSGQPQHF. CDR3 nucleotides: TGTGCCAGCAGCTTAGGGGGCCCCTCGGGCCAGCCCCAGCATTTT. The V call is TRBV13, the J call TRBJ1-5; D uncertain. Germline CDR1 is PRHDT and CDR2 is FYEKMQ (reference sequence). Trimming removed 0 bases at V and 7 bases at J, with 13 bases between. The CDR3 sequence is 15 residues long.

V and J are TRBV7-2 and TRBJ2-5, with 8 nucleotides matching TRBD2. The CDR3 extends over 14 amino acids. Germline V gene sequence: CDR1 SGHTA, CDR2 FQGNSA. V was pared by 7 bases and J by 3 bases, with 7 bases of the junction left unmatched. CDR3 DNA sequence: TGTGCCAGCATCAGAGCGGGAGTCGAAGAGACCCAGTACTTC. It translates to CASIRAGVEETQYF.

The chain links TRBV7-8 to TRBJ2-2, with 10 positions matching TRBD2. The trim removed 5 bases at V and 6 bases at J, leaving 6 bases unmatched. CDR3 length equals 15 residues. In germline, CDR1 is SGHVS, CDR2 FQNEAQ. Written as DNA, the CDR3 is TGTGCCAGCAGCCCCAGAGCGGGGGGGCCCGGGGAGCTGTTTTTT. It codes for CASSPRAGGPGELFF. Complete variable domain (other parts from reference TRBV7-8 and TRBJ2-2): GAGVSQSPRYKVAKRGQDVALRCDPISGHVSLFWYQQALGQGPEFLTYFQNEAQLDKSGLPSDRFFAERPEGSVSTLKIQRTQQEDSAVYLCASSPRAGGPGELFFGEGSRLTVL.

This clonotype was counted between two and nine times. The V gene is TRBV5-6, the J gene TRBJ1-2, with D uncertain. The ends were cut back, 4 bases at V and 7 bases at J, with 20 bases in the middle. Per the germline V gene, CDR1 is SGHDT and CDR2 is YYEEEE. The CDR3 length is 15 residues. The CDR3 region is CASSRRSTAASGYTF. DNA for the CDR3: TGTGCCAGCAGCAGACGATCGACTGCAGCTAGTGGCTACACCTTC.

V gene TRBV6-6 combines with J gene TRBJ1-5; D gene uncertain. The CDR3 extends over 16 amino acids. CDR1 and CDR2 from the germline V gene are MNHNY and SVGAGI (reference sequence). V lost 8 bases to trimming and J lost 2 bases, with 19 bases between them. In DNA, the CDR3 is TGTGCCAGCCGGAATTCGGGGAATAAGGGCAATCAGCCCCAGCATTTT. This encodes CASRNSGNKGNQPQHF.

The chain employs TRBV6-5 and TRBJ1-6; 7 bases agree with TRBD1. The germline gives CDR1 MNHEY, CDR2 SVGAGI. CDR3 length: 20 amino acids. V shed 6 bases and J 0 bases; nucleotides not matched to a gene: 17. For the CDR3, the DNA is TGTGCCAGCAGCTCCCTGTGGGACAGTTGGTCACGCTCCTATAATTCACCCCTCCACTTT. Its translation is CASSSLWDSWSRSYNSPLHF.

This clonotype was seen only a few times. The chain employs TRBV5-6 and TRBJ2-7, with D unresolved. Looked up from germline, CDR1 is SGHDT and CDR2 is YYEEEE. The CDR3 has 8 amino acids. CDR3 amino acids: CASSFGPV. The CDR3 DNA sequence: TGTGCCAGCAGCTTTGGCCCCGTC.

This clonotype was counted a few times. The V gene is TRBV18, the J gene TRBJ1-1; 8 bases align to TRBD1. The CDR3 runs to 14 residues. CDR1 and CDR2 (germline): KGHSH, LQKENI. J gave up 4 bases and V 3 bases, and 4 bases lay outside the gene matches. CDR3: CASSPWDRSTEAFF. In DNA, the CDR3 is TGTGCCAGCTCACCGTGGGACAGGAGCACTGAAGCTTTCTTT.

This clonotype was seen a handful of times. This chain uses TRBV18 with TRBJ2-3, with TRBD2 matching 9 bases. The CDR3 extends over 16 amino acids. CDR1 is KGHSH and CDR2 is LQKENI in the germline V gene. The V segment lost 3 bases and the J segment 3 bases; nucleotides outside the gene matches: 7. CDR3 sequence: CASSPRGGAETDTQYF. DNA for the CDR3: TGTGCCAGCTCACCGCGGGGGGGCGCCGAGACAGATACGCAGTATTTT.

Ten or more counts support this clonotype. This rearrangement joins TRBV5-1 to TRBJ2-3; 12 bases match TRBD2. CDR3 length: 16 residues. The germline CDR1 and CDR2 sequences are SGHRS and YFSETQ. J lost 2 bases, V lost 4 bases, and 5 bases had no gene match. CDR3 amino acids: CASSLGLAGTTDTQYF. CDR3 sequence (DNA): TGCGCCAGCAGCCTTGGACTAGCGGGGACCACAGATACGCAGTATTTT.

This chain connects TRBV19 to TRBJ2-3, with TRBD2 matching over 7 bases. The trim removed 5 bases at V and 0 bases at J, leaving 8 bases unmatched. This CDR3 region has 16 residues. Germline-derived CDR1 and CDR2 are LNHDA and SQIVND (reference sequence). Here the CDR3 DNA reads TGTGCCAGTAGTGAGTACGGTAGCGGGAGCACAGATACGCAGTATTTT. It translates to CASSEYGSGSTDTQYF.

The J gene is TRBJ2-1, the V gene TRBV6-5, with TRBD2 matching 8 bases. V gave up 2 bases and J gave up 0 bases; unmatched junction bases: 6. CDR3 length equals 17 residues. Germline V CDR1 and CDR2: MNHEY, SVGAGI. Here the CDR3 DNA reads TGTGCCAGCAGTTACGAGAGCGGGGGAATCTCCTACAATGAGCAGTTCTTC. Its translation is CASSYESGGISYNEQFF.

This clonotype has only a few counts. The chain couples TRBV20-1 to TRBJ2-7; 7 bases fit TRBD1. J lost 0 bases, V lost 1 base, and 3 bases had no gene match. This CDR3 is built from 14 residues. Germline V CDR1 and CDR2: DFQATT, SNEGSKA (reference sequence). CDR3: CSARGGTASYEQYF. The CDR3 nucleotides read TGCAGTGCTAGAGGTGGGACAGCCTCCTACGAGCAGTACTTC.

J is TRBJ2-2 and V is TRBV5-1, with 9 bases aligning to TRBD1. This CDR3 region has 16 residues. Looked up from germline, CDR1 is SGHRS and CDR2 is YFSETQ. V dropped 4 bases and J dropped 4; count of bases not matched to a gene: 8. Here the CDR3 reads CASSLTRTGVTGELFF. CDR3 coding DNA: TGCGCCAGCAGCCTAACGAGGACAGGGGTCACCGGGGAGCTGTTTTTT. Together with reference TRBV5-1 and TRBJ2-2, the CDR3 gives the full variable domain: KAGVTQTPRYLIKTRGQQVTLSCSPISGHRSVSWYQQTPGQGLQFLFEYFSETQRNKGNFPGRFSGRQFSNSRSEMNVSTLELGDSALYLCASSLTRTGVTGELFFGEGSRLTVL.